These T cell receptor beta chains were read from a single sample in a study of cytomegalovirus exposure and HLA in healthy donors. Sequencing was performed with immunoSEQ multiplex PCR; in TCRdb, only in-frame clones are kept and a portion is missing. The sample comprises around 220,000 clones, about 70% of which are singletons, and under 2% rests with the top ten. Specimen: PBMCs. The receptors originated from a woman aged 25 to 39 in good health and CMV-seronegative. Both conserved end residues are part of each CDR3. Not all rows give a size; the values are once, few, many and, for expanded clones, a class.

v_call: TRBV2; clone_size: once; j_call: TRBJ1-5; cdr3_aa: CASSEGDRGTQPQHF
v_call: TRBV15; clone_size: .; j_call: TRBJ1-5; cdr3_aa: CATSARSYSNQPQHF
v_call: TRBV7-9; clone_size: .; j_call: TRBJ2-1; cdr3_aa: CASSLTGGYNEQFF
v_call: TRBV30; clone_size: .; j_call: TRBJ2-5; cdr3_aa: CAWSVPIREAQYF
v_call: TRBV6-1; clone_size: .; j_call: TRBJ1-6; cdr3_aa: CASSNNRDKGSPLHF
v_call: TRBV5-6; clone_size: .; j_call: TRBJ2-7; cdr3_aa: CASSQDLNSYEQYF
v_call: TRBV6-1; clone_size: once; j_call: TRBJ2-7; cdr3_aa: CASLGGGEQYF
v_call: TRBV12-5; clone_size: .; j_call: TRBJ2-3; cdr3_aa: CASGFPGWVGTDTQYF
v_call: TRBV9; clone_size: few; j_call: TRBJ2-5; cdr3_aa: CASRNQGPVETQYF
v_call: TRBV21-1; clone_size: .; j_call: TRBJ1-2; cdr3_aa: CASSKWALNYGYTF
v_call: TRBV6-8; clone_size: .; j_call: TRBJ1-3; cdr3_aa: CASSYPDRGSGNTIYF
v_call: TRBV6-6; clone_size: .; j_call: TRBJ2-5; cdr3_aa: CASRYTSSPQETQYF
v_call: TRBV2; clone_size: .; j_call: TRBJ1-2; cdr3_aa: CASSPLNYGYTF
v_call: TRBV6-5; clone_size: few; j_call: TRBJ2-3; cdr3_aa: CASSYERSRTDTQYF
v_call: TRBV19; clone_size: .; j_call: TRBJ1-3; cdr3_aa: CASVTGRISGNTIYF